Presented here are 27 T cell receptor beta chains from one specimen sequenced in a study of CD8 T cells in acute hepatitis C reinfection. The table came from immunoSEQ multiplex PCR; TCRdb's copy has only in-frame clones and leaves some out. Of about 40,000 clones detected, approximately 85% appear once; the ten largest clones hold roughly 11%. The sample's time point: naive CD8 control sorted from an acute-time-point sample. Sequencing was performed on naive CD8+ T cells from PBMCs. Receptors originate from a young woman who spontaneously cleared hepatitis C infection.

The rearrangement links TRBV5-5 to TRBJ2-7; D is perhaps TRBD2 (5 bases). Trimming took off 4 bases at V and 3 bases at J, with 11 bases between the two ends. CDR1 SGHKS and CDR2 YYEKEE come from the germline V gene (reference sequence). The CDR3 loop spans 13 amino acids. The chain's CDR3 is CASSTGLNYEQYF. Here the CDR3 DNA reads TGTGCCAGCAGCACCGGACTGAACTACGAGCAGTACTTC.

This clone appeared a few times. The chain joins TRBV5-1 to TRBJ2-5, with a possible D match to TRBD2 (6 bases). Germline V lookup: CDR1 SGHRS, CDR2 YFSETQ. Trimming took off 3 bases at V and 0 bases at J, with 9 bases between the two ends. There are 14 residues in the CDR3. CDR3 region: CASSSAGYQETQYF. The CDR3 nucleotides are TGCGCCAGCAGCTCGGCGGGGTACCAAGAGACCCAGTACTTC.

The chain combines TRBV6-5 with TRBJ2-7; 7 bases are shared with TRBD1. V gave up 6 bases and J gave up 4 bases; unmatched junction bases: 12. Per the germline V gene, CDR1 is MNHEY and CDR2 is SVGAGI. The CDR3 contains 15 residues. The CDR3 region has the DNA TGTGCCAGCAGCTGGGACAGCGACAGGGTATACGAGCAGTACTTC. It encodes CASSWDSDRVYEQYF.

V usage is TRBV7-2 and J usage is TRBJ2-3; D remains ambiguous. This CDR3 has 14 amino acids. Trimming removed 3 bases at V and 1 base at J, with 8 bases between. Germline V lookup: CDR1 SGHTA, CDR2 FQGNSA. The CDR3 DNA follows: TGTGCCAGCAGCTTTGTTTGGGGCACAGATACGCAGTATTTT. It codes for CASSFVWGTDTQYF.

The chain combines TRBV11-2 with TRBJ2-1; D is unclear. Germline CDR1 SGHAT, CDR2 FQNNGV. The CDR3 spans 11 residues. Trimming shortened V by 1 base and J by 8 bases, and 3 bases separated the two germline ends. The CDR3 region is CASSLGYEQFF. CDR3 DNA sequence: TGTGCCAGCAGCTTAGGCTATGAGCAGTTCTTC.

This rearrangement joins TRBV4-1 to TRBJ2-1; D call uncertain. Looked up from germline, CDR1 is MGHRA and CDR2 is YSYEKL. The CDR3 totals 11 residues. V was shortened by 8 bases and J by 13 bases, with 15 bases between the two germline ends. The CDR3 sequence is CASQDDLHQFF. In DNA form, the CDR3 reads TGCGCCAGCCAAGACGATTTGCACCAGTTCTTC.

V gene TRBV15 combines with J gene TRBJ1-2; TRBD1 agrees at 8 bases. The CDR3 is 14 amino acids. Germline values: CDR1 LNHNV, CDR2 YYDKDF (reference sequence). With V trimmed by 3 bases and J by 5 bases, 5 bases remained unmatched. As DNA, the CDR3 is TGTGCCACCAGCAGTTCCGGGACAGGATATGGCTACACCTTC. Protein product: CATSSSGTGYGYTF. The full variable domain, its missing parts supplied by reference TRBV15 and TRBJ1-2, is DAMVIQNPRYQVTQFGKPVTLSCSQTLNHNVMYWYQQKSSQAPKLLFHYYDKDFNNEADTPDNFQSRRPNTSFCFLDIRSPGLGDTAMYLCATSSSGTGYGYTFGSGTRLTVV.

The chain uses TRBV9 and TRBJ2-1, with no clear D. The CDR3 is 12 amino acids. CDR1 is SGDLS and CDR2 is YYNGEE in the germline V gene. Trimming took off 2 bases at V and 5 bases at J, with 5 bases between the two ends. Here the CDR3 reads CASSVSDNEQFF. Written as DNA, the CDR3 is TGTGCCAGCAGCGTGTCAGACAATGAGCAGTTCTTC.

CDR3 sequence reads: CASSYSPEIGEQFF. The CDR3 region has the DNA TGTGCCAGCAGTTACTCGCCCGAGATAGGGGAGCAGTTCTTC. The chain is built from TRBV6-5 and TRBJ2-1; D remains ambiguous. The CDR3 is 14 amino acids. The germline V gene encodes CDR1 MNHEY and CDR2 SVGAGI. The germline V and J ends were trimmed by 0 bases and 10 bases, with 13 bases remaining between them.

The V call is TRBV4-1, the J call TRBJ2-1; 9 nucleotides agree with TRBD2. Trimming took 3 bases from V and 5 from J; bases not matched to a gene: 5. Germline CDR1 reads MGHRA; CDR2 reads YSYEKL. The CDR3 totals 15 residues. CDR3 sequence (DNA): TGCGCCAGCAGCCACATACTAGCGGGCAACAATGAGCAGTTCTTC. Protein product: CASSHILAGNNEQFF.

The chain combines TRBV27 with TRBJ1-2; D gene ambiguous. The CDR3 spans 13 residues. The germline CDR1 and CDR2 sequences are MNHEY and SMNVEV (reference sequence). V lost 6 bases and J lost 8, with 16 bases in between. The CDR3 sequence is CASRGVEMGGYTF. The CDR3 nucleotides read TGTGCCAGCAGAGGAGTCGAGATGGGAGGCTACACCTTC.

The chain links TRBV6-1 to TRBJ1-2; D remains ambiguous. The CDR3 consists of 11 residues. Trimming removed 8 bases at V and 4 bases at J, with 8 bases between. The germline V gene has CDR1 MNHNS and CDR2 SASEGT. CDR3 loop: CASRLAYGYTF. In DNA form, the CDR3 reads TGTGCCAGCCGGCTGGCCTATGGCTACACCTTC.

CDR3 amino acids: CASSLNYEQYF. The CDR3 DNA is TGTGCCAGCAGCTTAAATTACGAGCAGTACTTC. The chain uses TRBV5-8 and TRBJ2-7; the D is unclear. CDR3 size: 11 residues. V gave up 2 bases and J gave up 4 bases, with 4 bases separating them. Germline values: CDR1 SGHTS, CDR2 YDEGEE.

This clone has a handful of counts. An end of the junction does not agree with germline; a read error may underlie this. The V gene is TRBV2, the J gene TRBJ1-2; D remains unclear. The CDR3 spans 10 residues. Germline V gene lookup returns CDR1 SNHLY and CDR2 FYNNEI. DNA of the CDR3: TGTGCCAGCAGTGAAGGGCGGACCTCATTC. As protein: CASSEGRTSF.

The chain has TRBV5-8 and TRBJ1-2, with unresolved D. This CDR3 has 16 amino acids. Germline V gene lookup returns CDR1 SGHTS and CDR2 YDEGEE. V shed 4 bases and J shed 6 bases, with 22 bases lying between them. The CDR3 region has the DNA TGTGCCAGCAGCCTGGATGGTAATCCGGGTACTAATGGCTACACCTTC. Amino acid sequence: CASSLDGNPGTNGYTF.

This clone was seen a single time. The CDR3 here is CASSFSRSPYEQYF. Written as DNA, the CDR3 is TGTGCCAGCAGTTTTTCTCGGTCCCCCTACGAGCAGTACTTC. This chain uses TRBV7-2 with TRBJ2-7; D ambiguous. Trimming took off 6 bases at V and 2 bases at J, with 14 bases between the two ends. Looked up from germline, CDR1 is SGHTA and CDR2 is FQGNSA. The CDR3 loop spans 14 amino acids.

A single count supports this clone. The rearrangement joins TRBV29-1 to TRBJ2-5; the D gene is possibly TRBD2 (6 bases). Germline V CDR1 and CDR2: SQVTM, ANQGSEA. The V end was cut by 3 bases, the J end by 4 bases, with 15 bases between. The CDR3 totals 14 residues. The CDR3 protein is CSVEQLASRETQYF. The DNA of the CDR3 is TGCAGCGTTGAGCAACTAGCATCGCGAGAGACCCAGTACTTC. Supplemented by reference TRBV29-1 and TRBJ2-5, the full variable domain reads SAVISQKPSRDICQRGTSLTIQCQVDSQVTMMFWYRQQPGQSLTLIATANQGSEATYESGFVIDKFPISRPNLTFSTLTVSNMSPEDSSIYLCSVEQLASRETQYFGPGTRLLVL.

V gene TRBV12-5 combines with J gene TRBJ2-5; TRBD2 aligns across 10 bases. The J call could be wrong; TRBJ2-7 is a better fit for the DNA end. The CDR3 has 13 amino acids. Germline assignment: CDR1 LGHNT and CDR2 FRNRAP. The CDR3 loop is CASGGTSAYEQYF. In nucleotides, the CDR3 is TGTGCTAGTGGTGGGACTAGCGCGTACGAGCAGTACTTC.

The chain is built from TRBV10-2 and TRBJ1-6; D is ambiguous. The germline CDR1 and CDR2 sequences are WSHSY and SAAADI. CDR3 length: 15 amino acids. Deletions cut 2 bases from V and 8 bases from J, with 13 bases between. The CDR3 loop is CASSEKSQHYSPLHF. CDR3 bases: TGCGCCAGCAGTGAGAAATCGCAGCATTATTCACCCCTCCACTTT.

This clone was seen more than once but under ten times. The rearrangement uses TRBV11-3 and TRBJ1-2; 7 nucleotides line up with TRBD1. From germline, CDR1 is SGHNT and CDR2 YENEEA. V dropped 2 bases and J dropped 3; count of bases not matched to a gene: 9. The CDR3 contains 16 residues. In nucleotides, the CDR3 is TGTGCCAGCAGCTTAACGGACAGGACCGAGCACTATGGCTACACCTTC. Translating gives CASSLTDRTEHYGYTF.

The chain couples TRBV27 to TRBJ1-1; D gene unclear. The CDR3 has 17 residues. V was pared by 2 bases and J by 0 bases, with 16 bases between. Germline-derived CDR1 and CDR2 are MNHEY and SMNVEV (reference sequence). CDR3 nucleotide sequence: TGTGCCAGCAGTTTAAAGTCGGTACTTACTTTGAACACTGAAGCTTTCTTT. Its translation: CASSLKSVLTLNTEAFF.

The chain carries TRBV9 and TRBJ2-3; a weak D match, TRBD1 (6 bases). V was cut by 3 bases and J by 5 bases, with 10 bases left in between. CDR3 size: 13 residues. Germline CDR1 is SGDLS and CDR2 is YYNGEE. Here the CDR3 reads CASSGVQGDTQYF. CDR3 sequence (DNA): TGTGCCAGCAGCGGAGTACAGGGAGATACGCAGTATTTT. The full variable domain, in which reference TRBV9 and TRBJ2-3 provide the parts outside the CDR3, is DSGVTQTPKHLITATGQRVTLRCSPRSGDLSVYWYQQSLDQGLQFLIQYYNGEERAKGNILERFSAQQFPDLHSELNLSSLELGDSALYFCASSGVQGDTQYFGPGTRLTVL.

CDR3 loop: CASSIDHDRGSYNEQFF. Written as DNA, the CDR3 is TGTGCCAGTAGTATAGACCACGACAGGGGTTCCTACAATGAGCAGTTCTTC. This chain connects TRBV19 to TRBJ2-1, with 8 positions matching TRBD1. The germline gives CDR1 LNHDA, CDR2 SQIVND (reference sequence). V lost 0 bases to trimming and J lost 1 base; unmatched junction nucleotides: 5. The CDR3 is 17 amino acids.

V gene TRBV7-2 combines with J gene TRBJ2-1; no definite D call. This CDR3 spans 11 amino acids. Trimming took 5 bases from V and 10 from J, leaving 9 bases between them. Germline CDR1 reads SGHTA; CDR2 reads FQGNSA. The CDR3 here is CASSPSLEQFF. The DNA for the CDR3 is TGTGCCAGCAGCCCCAGCCTAGAGCAGTTCTTC.

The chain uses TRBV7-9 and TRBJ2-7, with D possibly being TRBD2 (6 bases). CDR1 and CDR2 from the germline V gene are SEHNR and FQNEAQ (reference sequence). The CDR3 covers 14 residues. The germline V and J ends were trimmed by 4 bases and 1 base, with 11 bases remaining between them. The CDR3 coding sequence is TGTGCCAGCAGCTCAACCCGGGAGTCCTACGAGCAGTACTTC. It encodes CASSSTRESYEQYF.

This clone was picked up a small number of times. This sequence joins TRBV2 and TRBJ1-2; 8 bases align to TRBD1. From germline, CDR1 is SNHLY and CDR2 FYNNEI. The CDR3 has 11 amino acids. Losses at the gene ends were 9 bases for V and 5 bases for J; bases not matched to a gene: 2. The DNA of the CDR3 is TGTGCCAGACAGGGGGTTTATGGCTACACCTTC. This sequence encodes CARQGVYGYTF.

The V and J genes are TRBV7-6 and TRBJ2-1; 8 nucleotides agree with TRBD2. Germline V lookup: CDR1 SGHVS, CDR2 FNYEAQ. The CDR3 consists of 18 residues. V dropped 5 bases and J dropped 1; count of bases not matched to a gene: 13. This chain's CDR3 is CASSPLAGFPPSYNEQFF. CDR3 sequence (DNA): TGTGCCAGCAGCCCCCTAGCGGGTTTCCCCCCATCCTACAATGAGCAGTTCTTC.